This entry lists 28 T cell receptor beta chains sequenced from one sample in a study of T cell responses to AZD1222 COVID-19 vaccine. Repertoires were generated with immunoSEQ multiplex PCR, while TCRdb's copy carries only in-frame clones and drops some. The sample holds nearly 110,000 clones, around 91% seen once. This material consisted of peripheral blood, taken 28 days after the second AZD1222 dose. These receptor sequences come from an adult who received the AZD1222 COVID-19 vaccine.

The CDR3 sequence is CASSPFGDHGYTF. Written as DNA, the CDR3 is TGTGCCAGCAGCCCGTTTGGGGACCATGGCTACACCTTC. This rearrangement joins TRBV3-1 (or the pseudogene TRBV3-2) to TRBJ1-2; a possible D gene is TRBD1 (5 bases). Germline assignment: CDR1 LGHDT and CDR2 YNNKEL (reference sequence). This CDR3 is built from 13 residues. The ends were cut back, 4 bases at V and 6 bases at J, with 12 bases in the middle.

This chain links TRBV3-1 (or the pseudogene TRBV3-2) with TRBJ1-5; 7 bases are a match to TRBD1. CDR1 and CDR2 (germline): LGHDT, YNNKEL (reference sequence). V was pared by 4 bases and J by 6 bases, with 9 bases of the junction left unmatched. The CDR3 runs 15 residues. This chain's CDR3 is CASSPGTDVIQPQHF. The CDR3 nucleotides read TGTGCCAGCAGCCCGGGGACAGATGTAATTCAGCCCCAGCATTTT.

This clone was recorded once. The CDR3 reads CASSQATPEASMNTEAFF. The CDR3 region has the DNA TGCGCCAGCAGCCAAGCAACCCCAGAAGCTTCTATGAACACTGAAGCTTTCTTT. The chain couples TRBV4-3 to TRBJ1-1, with unresolved D. The ends were cut back, 1 base at V and 0 bases at J, with 18 bases in the middle. Germline CDR1 and CDR2: LGHNA and YSLEER. The CDR3 is made up of 18 amino acids.

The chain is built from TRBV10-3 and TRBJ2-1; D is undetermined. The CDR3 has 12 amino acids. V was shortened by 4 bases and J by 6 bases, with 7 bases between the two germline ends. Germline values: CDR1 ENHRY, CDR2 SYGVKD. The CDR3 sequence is CAISVLGNEQFF. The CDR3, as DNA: TGTGCCATCAGTGTATTGGGCAATGAGCAGTTCTTC.

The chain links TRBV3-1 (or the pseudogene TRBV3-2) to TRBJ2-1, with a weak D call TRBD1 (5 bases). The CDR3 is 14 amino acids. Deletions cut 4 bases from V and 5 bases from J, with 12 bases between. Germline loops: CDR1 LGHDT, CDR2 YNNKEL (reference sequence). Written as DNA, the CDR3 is TGTGCCAGCAGCCCGCCTGGGGCAGACAATGAGCAGTTCTTC. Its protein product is CASSPPGADNEQFF.

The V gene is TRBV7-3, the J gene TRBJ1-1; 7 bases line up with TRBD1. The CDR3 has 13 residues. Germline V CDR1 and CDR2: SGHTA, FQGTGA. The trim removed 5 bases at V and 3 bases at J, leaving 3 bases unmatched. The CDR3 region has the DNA TGTGCCAGCAGCGAGGGACAGTACACTGAAGCTTTCTTT. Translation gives CASSEGQYTEAFF. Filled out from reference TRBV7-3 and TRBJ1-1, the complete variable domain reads GAGVSQTPSNKVTEKGKYVELRCDPISGHTALYWYRQSLGQGPEFLIYFQGTGAADDSGLPNDRFFAVRPEGSVSTLKIQRTERGDSAVYLCASSEGQYTEAFFGQGTRLTVV.

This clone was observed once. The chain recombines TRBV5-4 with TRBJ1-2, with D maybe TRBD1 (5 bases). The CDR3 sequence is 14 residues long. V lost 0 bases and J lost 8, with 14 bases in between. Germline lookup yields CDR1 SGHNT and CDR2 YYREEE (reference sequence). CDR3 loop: CASSLAPGPEGYTF. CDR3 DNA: TGTGCCAGCAGCTTGGCCCCAGGGCCGGAGGGCTACACCTTC.

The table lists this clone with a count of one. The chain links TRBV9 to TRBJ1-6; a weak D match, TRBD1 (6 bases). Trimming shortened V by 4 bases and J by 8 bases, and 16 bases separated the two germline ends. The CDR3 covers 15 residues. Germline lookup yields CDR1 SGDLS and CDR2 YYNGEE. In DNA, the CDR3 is TGTGCCAGCAGCCCCGCGCGGGCAGGGGATTCACCCCTCCACTTT. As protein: CASSPARAGDSPLHF. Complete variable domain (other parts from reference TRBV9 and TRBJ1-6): DSGVTQTPKHLITATGQRVTLRCSPRSGDLSVYWYQQSLDQGLQFLIQYYNGEERAKGNILERFSAQQFPDLHSELNLSSLELGDSALYFCASSPARAGDSPLHFGNGTRLTVT.

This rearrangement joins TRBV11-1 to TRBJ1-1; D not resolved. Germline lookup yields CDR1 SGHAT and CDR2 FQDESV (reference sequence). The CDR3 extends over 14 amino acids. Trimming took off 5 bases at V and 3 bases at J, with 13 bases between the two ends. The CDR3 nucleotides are TGTGCCAGCAGCAGACGGATTGAGGACACTGAAGCTTTCTTT. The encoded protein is CASSRRIEDTEAFF.

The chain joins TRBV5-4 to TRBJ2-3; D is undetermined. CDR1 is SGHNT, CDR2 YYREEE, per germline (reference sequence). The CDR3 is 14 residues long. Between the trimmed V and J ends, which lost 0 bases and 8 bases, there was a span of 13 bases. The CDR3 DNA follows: TGTGCCAGCAGCTTGGCCGGGCCTTCGGTTACGCAGTATTTT. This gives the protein CASSLAGPSVTQYF.

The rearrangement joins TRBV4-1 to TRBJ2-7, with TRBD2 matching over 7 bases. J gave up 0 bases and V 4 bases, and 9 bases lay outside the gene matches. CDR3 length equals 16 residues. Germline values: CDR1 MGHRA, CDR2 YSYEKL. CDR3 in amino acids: CASSPSIGGISYEQYF. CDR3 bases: TGCGCCAGCAGCCCCTCGATCGGGGGGATCTCCTACGAGCAGTACTTC.

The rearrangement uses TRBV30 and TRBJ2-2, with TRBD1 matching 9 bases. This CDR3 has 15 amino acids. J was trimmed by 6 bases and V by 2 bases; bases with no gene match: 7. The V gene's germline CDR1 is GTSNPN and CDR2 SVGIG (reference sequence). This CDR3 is CAWSSGTGSPGELFF. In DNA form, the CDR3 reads TGTGCCTGGAGTTCCGGGACAGGGAGTCCCGGGGAGCTGTTTTTT.

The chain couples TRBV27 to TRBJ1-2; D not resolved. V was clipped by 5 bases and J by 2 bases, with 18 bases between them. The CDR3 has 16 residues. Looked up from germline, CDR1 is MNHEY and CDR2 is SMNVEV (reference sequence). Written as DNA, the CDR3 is TGTGCCAGCAGTCGCACGACGCATGATCCAAACTATGGCTACACCTTC. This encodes CASSRTTHDPNYGYTF.

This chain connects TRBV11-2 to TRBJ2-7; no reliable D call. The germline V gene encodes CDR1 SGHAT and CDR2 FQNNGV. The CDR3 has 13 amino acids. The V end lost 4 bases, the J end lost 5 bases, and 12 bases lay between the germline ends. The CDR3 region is CASSSQPGHEQYF. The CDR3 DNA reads TGTGCCAGCAGCTCACAACCCGGGCACGAGCAGTACTTC.

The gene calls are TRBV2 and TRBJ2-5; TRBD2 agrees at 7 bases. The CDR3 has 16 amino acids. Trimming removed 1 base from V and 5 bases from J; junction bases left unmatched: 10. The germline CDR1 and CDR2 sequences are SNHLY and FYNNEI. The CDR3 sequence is CASSEEMGLRVETQYF. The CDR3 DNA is TGTGCCAGCAGTGAAGAGATGGGACTACGGGTGGAGACCCAGTACTTC.

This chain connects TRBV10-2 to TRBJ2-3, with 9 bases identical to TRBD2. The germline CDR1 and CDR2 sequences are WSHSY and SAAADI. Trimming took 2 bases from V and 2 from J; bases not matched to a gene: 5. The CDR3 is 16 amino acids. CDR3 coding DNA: TGCGCCAGCAGTGAGATGACTAGCGGACTCACAGATACGCAGTATTTT. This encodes CASSEMTSGLTDTQYF.

The DNA of the CDR3 is TGTGCCAGCAGTTTTGGGGTTTCTAATGGCTACACCTTC. It is translated as CASSFGVSNGYTF. This chain connects TRBV27 to TRBJ1-2; D is unresolved. The CDR3 has 13 amino acids. Germline CDR1 is MNHEY and CDR2 is SMNVEV (reference sequence). V lost 3 bases and J 6 bases, leaving 11 bases between the germline ends.

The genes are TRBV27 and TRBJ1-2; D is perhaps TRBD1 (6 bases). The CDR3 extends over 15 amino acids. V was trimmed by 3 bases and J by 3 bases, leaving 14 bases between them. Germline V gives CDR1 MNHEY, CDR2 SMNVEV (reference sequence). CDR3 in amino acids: CASSFGQGFYYGYTF. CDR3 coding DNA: TGTGCCAGCAGTTTCGGGCAGGGGTTTTACTATGGCTACACCTTC.

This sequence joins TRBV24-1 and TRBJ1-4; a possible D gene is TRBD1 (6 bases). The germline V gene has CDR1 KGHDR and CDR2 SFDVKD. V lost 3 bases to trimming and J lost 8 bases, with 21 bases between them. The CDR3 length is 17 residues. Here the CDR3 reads CATSDLEQGIMIEKLFF. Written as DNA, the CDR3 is TGTGCCACCAGTGATCTTGAGCAGGGGATCATGATAGAAAAACTGTTTTTT.

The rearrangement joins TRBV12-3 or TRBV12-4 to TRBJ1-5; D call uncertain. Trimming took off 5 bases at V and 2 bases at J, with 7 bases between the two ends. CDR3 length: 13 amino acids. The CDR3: CASSRQGNQPQHF. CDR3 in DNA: TGTGCCAGCAGTAGGCAGGGCAATCAGCCCCAGCATTTT.

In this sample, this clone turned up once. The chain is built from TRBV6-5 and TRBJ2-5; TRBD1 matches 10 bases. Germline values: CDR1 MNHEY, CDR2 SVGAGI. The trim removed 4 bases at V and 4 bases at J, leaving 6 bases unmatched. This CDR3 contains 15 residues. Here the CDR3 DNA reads TGTGCCAGCAGTTCGGACAGGGGGAGGGGAGAGACCCAGTACTTC. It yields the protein CASSSDRGRGETQYF.

Here the CDR3 reads CASSAGAYQETQYF. The CDR3 nucleotides read TGCGCCAGCTCGGCAGGGGCCTACCAAGAGACCCAGTACTTC. The J gene is TRBJ2-5, the V gene TRBV4-3, with D perhaps TRBD1 (6 bases). The CDR3 is made up of 14 amino acids. V lost 8 bases, J lost 0 bases, and 13 bases lay in between. Germline CDR1 and CDR2: LGHNA and YSLEER.

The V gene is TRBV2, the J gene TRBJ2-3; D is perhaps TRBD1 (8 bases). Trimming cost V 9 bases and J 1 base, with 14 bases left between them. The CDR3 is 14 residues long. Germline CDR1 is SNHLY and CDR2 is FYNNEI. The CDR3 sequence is CARDRGGGTDTQYF. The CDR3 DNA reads TGTGCCAGAGACAGGGGAGGGGGCACAGATACGCAGTATTTT.

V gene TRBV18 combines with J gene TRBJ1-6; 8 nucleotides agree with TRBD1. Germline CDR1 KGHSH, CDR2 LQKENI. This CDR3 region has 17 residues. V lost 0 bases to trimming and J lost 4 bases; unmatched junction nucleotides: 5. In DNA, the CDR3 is TGTGCCAGCTCACCACCCGGACAGGGCGGGTATAATTCACCCCTCCACTTT. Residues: CASSPPGQGGYNSPLHF.

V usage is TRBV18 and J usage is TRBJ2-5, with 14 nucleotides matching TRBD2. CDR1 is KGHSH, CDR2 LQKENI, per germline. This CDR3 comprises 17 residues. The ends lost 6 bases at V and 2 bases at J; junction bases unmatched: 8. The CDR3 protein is CASSPGLAGGKQETQYF. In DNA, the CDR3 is TGTGCCAGCTCGCCTGGACTAGCGGGGGGCAAGCAAGAGACCCAGTACTTC.

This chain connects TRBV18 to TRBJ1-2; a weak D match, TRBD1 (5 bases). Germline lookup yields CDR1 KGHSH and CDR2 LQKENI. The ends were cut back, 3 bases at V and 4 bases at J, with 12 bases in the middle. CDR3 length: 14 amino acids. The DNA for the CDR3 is TGTGCCAGCTCACCTAGGGACCTCACCTATGGCTACACCTTC. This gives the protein CASSPRDLTYGYTF.

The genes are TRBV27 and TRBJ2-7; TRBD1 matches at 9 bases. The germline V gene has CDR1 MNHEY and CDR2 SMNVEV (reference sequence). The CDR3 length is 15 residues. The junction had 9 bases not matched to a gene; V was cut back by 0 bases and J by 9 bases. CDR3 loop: CASSLSPGQGSGQYF. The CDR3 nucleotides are TGTGCCAGCAGTTTATCCCCCGGACAGGGGTCGGGGCAGTACTTC.

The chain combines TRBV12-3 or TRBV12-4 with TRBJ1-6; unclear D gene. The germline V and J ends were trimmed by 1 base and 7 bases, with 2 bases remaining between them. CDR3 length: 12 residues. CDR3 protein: CASSLGNSPLHF. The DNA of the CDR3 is TGTGCCAGCAGTTTAGGAAATTCACCCCTCCACTTT.